The 8 T cell receptor beta chains reported below all come from one sample, sequenced in a study of cytomegalovirus exposure and HLA in healthy donors. Primers included in the PCR were 60 Vbeta and 13 Jbeta primers. This table comes from immunoSEQ multiplex PCR, and its TCRdb copy is limited to in-frame clones, with some not included. This table has about 120,000 clones, over 75% appearing once. Sequencing was carried out using PBMCs. The receptors here all came from a woman aged 25 to 45 in good health and CMV-seropositive.

This sequence joins TRBV18 and TRBJ1-1; 10 bases fit TRBD1. CDR1 and CDR2 from the germline V gene are KGHSH and LQKENI. The ends lost 3 bases at V and 7 bases at J; junction bases unmatched: 5. This CDR3 region has 14 residues. CDR3 nucleotide sequence: TGTGCCAGCTCACCGAGACAGGGGGCTTTTGAAGCTTTCTTT. Translation: CASSPRQGAFEAFF.

This clone was found a few times. V gene TRBV5-1 combines with J gene TRBJ1-1; D may be TRBD1 (6 bases). CDR3 size: 15 residues. Trimming removed 7 bases from V and 1 base from J, with 17 bases in between. CDR1 and CDR2 (germline): SGHRS, YFSETQ. CDR3 amino acids: CASYAFGTSNTEAFF. CDR3 coding DNA: TGCGCCAGCTATGCGTTCGGGACATCGAACACTGAAGCTTTCTTT.

The V and J genes are TRBV5-1 and TRBJ2-7; no clear D. The CDR3 sequence is 15 residues long. Germline V gene lookup returns CDR1 SGHRS and CDR2 YFSETQ. Trimming cost V 0 bases and J 2 bases, with 12 bases left between them. The CDR3 DNA sequence: TGCGCCAGCAGCTTGGTGACACAGAAGACCTACGAGCAGTACTTC. This translates into CASSLVTQKTYEQYF. Together with reference TRBV5-1 and TRBJ2-7, the CDR3 gives the full variable domain: KAGVTQTPRYLIKTRGQQVTLSCSPISGHRSVSWYQQTPGQGLQFLFEYFSETQRNKGNFPGRFSGRQFSNSRSEMNVSTLELGDSALYLCASSLVTQKTYEQYFGPGTRLTVT.

The chain has TRBV25-1 and TRBJ1-2; D gene ambiguous. The length of the CDR3 is 14 residues. V lost 2 bases, J lost 8 bases, and 15 bases lay in between. Germline values: CDR1 MGHDK, CDR2 SYGVNS. The CDR3 sequence: CASSEAGLMVGYTF. The CDR3 DNA follows: TGTGCCAGCAGTGAAGCTGGCCTTATGGTGGGCTACACCTTC.

This clone was seen a single time. V usage is TRBV7-8 and J usage is TRBJ2-7; D perhaps matches TRBD1 (6 bases). This CDR3 has 15 amino acids. Germline CDR1 SGHVS, CDR2 FQNEAQ. Trimming took 1 base from V and 2 from J, leaving 12 bases between them. The CDR3 spells CASSLEYRVAYEQYF. CDR3 coding DNA: TGTGCCAGCAGCTTAGAATACAGGGTGGCCTACGAGCAGTACTTC.

In DNA form, the CDR3 reads TGTGCCAGCAGCTTGGCTAGCGGGGGCGGGGAGACCCAGTACTTC. Translating it yields CASSLASGGGETQYF. The chain carries TRBV5-4 and TRBJ2-5, with 10 bases identical to TRBD2. The V gene's germline CDR1 is SGHNT and CDR2 YYREEE (reference sequence). Losses at the gene ends were 0 bases for V and 5 bases for J; bases not matched to a gene: 4. The CDR3 length is 15 residues. The full variable domain, completed using reference TRBV5-4 and TRBJ2-5, is ETGVTQSPTHLIKTRGQQVTLRCSSQSGHNTVSWYQQALGQGPQFIFQYYREEENGRGNFPPRFSGLQFPNYSSELNVNALELDDSALYLCASSLASGGGETQYFGPGTRLLVL.

This clone has more than one count but fewer than ten. The DNA for the CDR3 is TGTGCCAGCAGCCCCACACTCGGGACAGGGTACATCTATGGCTACACCTTC. The encoded protein is CASSPTLGTGYIYGYTF. V gene TRBV7-9 combines with J gene TRBJ1-2, with 9 bases identical to TRBD1. J gave up 4 bases and V 5 bases, and 14 bases lay outside the gene matches. Germline CDR1 SEHNR, CDR2 FQNEAQ (reference sequence). The CDR3 sequence is 17 residues long.

The chain has TRBV27 and TRBJ1-5; perhaps TRBD1 as D (5 bases). This CDR3 has 15 residues. The ends were cut back, 0 bases at V and 2 bases at J, with 8 bases in the middle. Germline loops: CDR1 MNHEY, CDR2 SMNVEV (reference sequence). The CDR3 DNA reads TGTGCCAGCAGTTTATCGCAGACAGGCAATCAGCCCCAGCATTTT. Its protein product is CASSLSQTGNQPQHF.